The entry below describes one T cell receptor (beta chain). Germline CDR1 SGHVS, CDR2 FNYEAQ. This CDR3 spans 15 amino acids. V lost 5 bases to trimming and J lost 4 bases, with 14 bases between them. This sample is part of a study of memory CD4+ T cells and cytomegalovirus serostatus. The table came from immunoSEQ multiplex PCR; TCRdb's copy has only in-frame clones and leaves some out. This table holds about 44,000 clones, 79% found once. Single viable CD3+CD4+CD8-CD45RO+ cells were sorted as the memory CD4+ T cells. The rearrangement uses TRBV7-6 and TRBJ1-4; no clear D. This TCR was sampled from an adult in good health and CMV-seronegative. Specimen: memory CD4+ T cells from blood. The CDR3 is CASSVEPRNNEKLFF. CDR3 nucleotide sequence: TGTGCCAGCAGCGTAGAGCCGAGAAATAATGAAAAACTGTTTTTT.